This TCR beta chain was obtained from a study of blood T cell repertoires in COVID-19. Looking at the study overall: The origin of the acute and convalescent COVID-19 samples was the United States, Italy and Spain.

The CDR3 spans 15 residues. CDR1 is MNHEY and CDR2 is SVGAGI in the germline V gene. V gave up 4 bases and J gave up 11 bases; unmatched junction bases: 6. Original processing notes: Amplified reference gene primers provided the basis for estimating nucleated cell counts. TCRdb keeps only in-frame clones here, not all; method: immunoSEQ multiplex PCR. The DNA was the basis for D and trimming; V, J and clone size are from that table. The top ten clones hold about a sixth of a sample with around 70,000 clones, roughly 80% of them seen once. This clone appeared once. The sample was peripheral blood. This clonotype was obtained from a woman between 55 and 75 years old with acute or convalescent COVID-19. This chain joins TRBV6-5 and TRBJ2-1; TRBD2 aligns across 15 bases. Here the CDR3 reads CASSFGLAGGLKQFF. The CDR3 bases are TGTGCCAGCAGTTTCGGACTAGCGGGGGGGTTGAAGCAGTTCTTC.